This is a list of T cell receptor beta chains from one sample in a study of T-cell reconstitution after alpha-beta-depleted transplantation in children. A single record per CDR3 protein comes from TCRdb applying MiXCR to the PCR reads. The sample comprises 800,000 to 1,000,000 distinct CDR3 sequences, about 30% of which are singletons, and more than 25% rests with the top ten. Sequenced material: PBMCs, mostly from graft donor cells, taken 360 days after TCRalphabeta/CD19-depleted stem cell transplant. The receptor set was obtained from a boy less than two years old who had a stem cell transplant for SCID, so the T cells may come from the graft donor. CDR3s include the opening cysteine and the closing phenylalanine or tryptophan. D genes are given only for firm matches. Clone size, where shown, is once, few, many, or a class for clones that have expanded.

clone_size: NA; j_call: TRBJ1-5; d_call: NA; v_call: TRBV20-1; cdr3_nt: TGCAGTGCTAGAATTGACGGTGATCAGCCCCAGCATTTT; cdr3_aa: CSARIDGDQPQHF
clone_size: few; j_call: TRBJ2-5; d_call: NA; v_call: TRBV6-5; cdr3_nt: TGTGCCAGCAGTTACTCGGGCGTCGGTCTCAGGGATGGAGAGACCCAGTACTTC; cdr3_aa: CASSYSGVGLRDGETQYF
clone_size: NA; j_call: TRBJ2-1; d_call: NA; v_call: TRBV12-3/TRBV12-4; cdr3_nt: TGTGCCAGCAGTTTAGCGCCCGGGGATGAGCAGTTCTTC; cdr3_aa: CASSLAPGDEQFF
clone_size: NA; j_call: TRBJ1-6; d_call: TRBD1; v_call: TRBV10-2; cdr3_nt: TGCGCCAGCAGCAAGACGACAGGGCGGAATTCACCCCTCCACTTT; cdr3_aa: CASSKTTGRNSPLHF
clone_size: once; j_call: TRBJ2-3; d_call: NA; v_call: TRBV28; cdr3_nt: TGTGCCAGCAGTTACCCCGGAGGCGAGAGAGATACGCAGTATTTT; cdr3_aa: CASSYPGGERDTQYF
clone_size: NA; j_call: TRBJ2-1; d_call: TRBD2; v_call: TRBV7-7; cdr3_nt: TGTGCCAGCAGCTTATCAGCGGGGGACAATGAGCAGTTCTTC; cdr3_aa: CASSLSAGDNEQFF
clone_size: few; j_call: TRBJ1-6; d_call: NA; v_call: TRBV12-3/TRBV12-4; cdr3_nt: TGTGCCAGCAGTTTGGACGGATTAAATTCACCCCTCCACTTT; cdr3_aa: CASSLDGLNSPLHF
clone_size: few; j_call: TRBJ2-7; d_call: NA; v_call: TRBV27; cdr3_nt: TGTGCCAGCAGTTCCGGGACTCTTACCTACGAGCAGTACTTC; cdr3_aa: CASSSGTLTYEQYF
clone_size: NA; j_call: TRBJ2-2; d_call: NA; v_call: TRBV7-2; cdr3_nt: TGTGCCAGCAGCGCCCCGCGGCTACCGAACACCGGGGAGCTGTTTTTT; cdr3_aa: CASSAPRLPNTGELFF
clone_size: NA; j_call: TRBJ1-4; d_call: NA; v_call: TRBV5-1; cdr3_nt: TGCGCCAGCAGTCGGGACATCGATGAAAAACTGTTTTTT; cdr3_aa: CASSRDIDEKLFF
clone_size: NA; j_call: TRBJ2-7; d_call: NA; v_call: TRBV5-1; cdr3_nt: TGCGCCAGCAGCTTGGTTTTCCCGGGCGGGGTATACGAGCAGTACTTC; cdr3_aa: CASSLVFPGGVYEQYF
clone_size: NA; j_call: TRBJ2-3; d_call: NA; v_call: TRBV5-1; cdr3_nt: TGCGCCAGCAGCTTGGAGGGGGGGCGACGCACAGATACGCAGTATTTT; cdr3_aa: CASSLEGGRRTDTQYF
clone_size: NA; j_call: TRBJ2-7; d_call: NA; v_call: TRBV4-3; cdr3_nt: TGCGCCAGCAGCCAATTCAGGGGAACAGGGTGGAACGAGCAGTACTTC; cdr3_aa: CASSQFRGTGWNEQYF
clone_size: NA; j_call: TRBJ2-7; d_call: TRBD1; v_call: TRBV7-8; cdr3_nt: TGTGCCAGCAGCGCTGGAAGGGACAGGGGAACCTACGAGCAGTACTTC; cdr3_aa: CASSAGRDRGTYEQYF
clone_size: few; j_call: TRBJ1-5; d_call: NA; v_call: TRBV9; cdr3_nt: TGTGCCAGCAGCGTAGACGGTCCCCATCAGCCCCAGCATTTT; cdr3_aa: CASSVDGPHQPQHF
clone_size: few; j_call: TRBJ2-5; d_call: TRBD1; v_call: TRBV4-2; cdr3_nt: TGTGCCAGCAGCCGGGACAGGGGGGGCGAGGAGACCCAGTACTTC; cdr3_aa: CASSRDRGGEETQYF
clone_size: NA; j_call: TRBJ2-3; d_call: TRBD2; v_call: TRBV20-1; cdr3_nt: TGCAGCGGGGAAGTCGCTAGCGGGGGGTATACGCAGTATTTT; cdr3_aa: CSGEVASGGYTQYF
clone_size: NA; j_call: TRBJ2-3; d_call: TRBD1; v_call: TRBV2; cdr3_nt: TGTGCCAGCACCACGGACAGGGGGCTTTTGGGGGGCGGTACGCAGTATTTT; cdr3_aa: CASTTDRGLLGGGTQYF
clone_size: NA; j_call: TRBJ2-1; d_call: TRBD2; v_call: TRBV7-2; cdr3_nt: TGTGCCAGCAGCCCAAGCGGGGGGGCTACCTACAATGAGCAGTTCTTC; cdr3_aa: CASSPSGGATYNEQFF
clone_size: NA; j_call: TRBJ2-3; d_call: NA; v_call: TRBV6-6; cdr3_nt: TGTGCCAGCAGGAAACTCGGTACGCAGTATTTT; cdr3_aa: CASRKLGTQYF
clone_size: NA; j_call: TRBJ1-5; d_call: NA; v_call: TRBV6-1; cdr3_nt: TGTGCCAGCAGTGAAGCGTGGGGGGAAGAGCAGCCCCAGCATTTT; cdr3_aa: CASSEAWGEEQPQHF
clone_size: few; j_call: TRBJ1-1; d_call: NA; v_call: TRBV7-9; cdr3_nt: TGTGCCAGCAGCAAGACGAGGGGCACTGAAGCTTTCTTT; cdr3_aa: CASSKTRGTEAFF
clone_size: NA; j_call: TRBJ2-4; d_call: NA; v_call: TRBV9; cdr3_nt: TGTGCCAGCAAGGGGGACCCCGAACCTTTGAGCATTCAGTACTTC; cdr3_aa: CASKGDPEPLSIQYF
clone_size: few; j_call: TRBJ1-1; d_call: NA; v_call: TRBV6-6; cdr3_nt: TGTGCCAGCAGTCAAGGGGTGTCTGAAGCTTTCTTT; cdr3_aa: CASSQGVSEAFF
clone_size: NA; j_call: TRBJ2-3; d_call: NA; v_call: TRBV19; cdr3_nt: TGTGCCAGTAGTATCCAGACATTGCGCACAGATACGCAGTATTTT; cdr3_aa: CASSIQTLRTDTQYF
clone_size: few; j_call: TRBJ2-3; d_call: NA; v_call: TRBV28; cdr3_nt: TGTGCCAGCAGTTTAAGCCTCATACTCACAGATACGCAGTATTTT; cdr3_aa: CASSLSLILTDTQYF
clone_size: few; j_call: TRBJ1-1; d_call: TRBD1; v_call: TRBV29-1; cdr3_nt: TGCAGCGGTGGGACAGCCTTGAACACTGAAGCTTTCTTT; cdr3_aa: CSGGTALNTEAFF
clone_size: NA; j_call: TRBJ1-5; d_call: NA; v_call: TRBV20-1; cdr3_nt: TGCAGTGCTAGAGGGACCCTTAGCAATCAGCCCCAGCATTTT; cdr3_aa: CSARGTLSNQPQHF
clone_size: NA; j_call: TRBJ2-2; d_call: TRBD2; v_call: TRBV4-2; cdr3_nt: TGTGCCAGCAGCCAAGATCAGGTGGGGGGGATGTCGGCCGGGGAGCTGTTTTTT; cdr3_aa: CASSQDQVGGMSAGELFF
clone_size: few; j_call: TRBJ2-7; d_call: NA; v_call: TRBV20-1; cdr3_nt: TGCAGTGCTAGAGGGACCCTCTACGAGCAGTACTTC; cdr3_aa: CSARGTLYEQYF
clone_size: many; j_call: TRBJ2-7; d_call: NA; v_call: TRBV28; cdr3_nt: TGTGCCACTTTGGTACTAGCCGCCAACGAGCAGTACTTC; cdr3_aa: CATLVLAANEQYF
clone_size: NA; j_call: TRBJ2-4; d_call: NA; v_call: TRBV6-1; cdr3_nt: TGTGCCAGCAGCCCTAGGGGGATGGGAGAGGGGGTTCAGTACTTC; cdr3_aa: CASSPRGMGEGVQYF
clone_size: NA; j_call: TRBJ1-2; d_call: NA; v_call: TRBV24-1; cdr3_nt: TGTGCCACCAGTGATCCCGGCAACGAAAGGGTCGGCTACACCTTC; cdr3_aa: CATSDPGNERVGYTF
clone_size: NA; j_call: TRBJ1-5; d_call: TRBD1; v_call: TRBV11-2; cdr3_nt: TGTGCCAGCAGCTTAGGGACAGGGCTGAATAGCAATCAGCCCCAGCATTTT; cdr3_aa: CASSLGTGLNSNQPQHF
clone_size: NA; j_call: TRBJ2-3; d_call: TRBD2; v_call: TRBV10-2; cdr3_nt: TGCGCCAGCAGTGAGCCGGGACTAGTAGCAGATACGCAGTATTTT; cdr3_aa: CASSEPGLVADTQYF
clone_size: NA; j_call: TRBJ2-3; d_call: TRBD1; v_call: TRBV25-1; cdr3_nt: TGTGCCAGCAGTGGCGAAGGGGGACAGGGGGCTTGGGGTACGCAGTATTTT; cdr3_aa: CASSGEGGQGAWGTQYF
clone_size: few; j_call: TRBJ2-1; d_call: TRBD2; v_call: TRBV3-1; cdr3_nt: TGTGCCAGCAGCCAATTCTTGACGGGGGGTCGTTTCTATAATGAGCAGTTCTTC; cdr3_aa: CASSQFLTGGRFYNEQFF
clone_size: few; j_call: TRBJ2-5; d_call: NA; v_call: TRBV5-1; cdr3_nt: TGCGCCAGCACCCCAGGGCCTACTGGGCAAGAGACCCAGTACTTC; cdr3_aa: CASTPGPTGQETQYF
clone_size: few; j_call: TRBJ2-2; d_call: NA; v_call: TRBV5-5; cdr3_nt: TGTGCCAGCAGGATCGACAGGATAGGCACCGGGGAGCTGTTTTTT; cdr3_aa: CASRIDRIGTGELFF
clone_size: few; j_call: TRBJ1-1; d_call: NA; v_call: TRBV3-1; cdr3_nt: TGTGCCAGCAGCCAAGAAGTCGGCCTCGGTGAAGCTTTCTTT; cdr3_aa: CASSQEVGLGEAFF
clone_size: NA; j_call: TRBJ2-6; d_call: NA; v_call: TRBV19; cdr3_nt: TGTGCCAGTAGTATAGAAACGCGGGGATCCTCTGGGGCCAACGTCCTGACTTTC; cdr3_aa: CASSIETRGSSGANVLTF
clone_size: NA; j_call: TRBJ1-1; d_call: TRBD1; v_call: TRBV5-1; cdr3_nt: TGCGCCAGCAGCCTGTTCCCGGGACAGGGGGCCGGGACTGAAGCTTTCTTT; cdr3_aa: CASSLFPGQGAGTEAFF
clone_size: few; j_call: TRBJ2-7; d_call: NA; v_call: TRBV20-1; cdr3_nt: TGCAGTGCTAGAGATCGGGTAGGGGAACGGGGAGAGCAGTACTTC; cdr3_aa: CSARDRVGERGEQYF
clone_size: few; j_call: TRBJ2-7; d_call: NA; v_call: TRBV13; cdr3_nt: TGTGCCAGCAGCCCCTCCAGACAGGTCGCCTACGAGCAGTACTTC; cdr3_aa: CASSPSRQVAYEQYF
clone_size: NA; j_call: TRBJ1-1; d_call: TRBD1; v_call: TRBV6-5; cdr3_nt: TGTGCCAGCAGTCGGGACAGGGAGAACACTGAAGCTTTCTTT; cdr3_aa: CASSRDRENTEAFF
clone_size: NA; j_call: TRBJ2-1; d_call: NA; v_call: TRBV7-6; cdr3_nt: TGTGCCAGCAGCTTAGGTCGGCTAGCAACCAATGAGCAGTTCTTC; cdr3_aa: CASSLGRLATNEQFF
clone_size: few; j_call: TRBJ2-1; d_call: NA; v_call: TRBV9; cdr3_nt: TGTGCCAGCAGCGTAGCCCCGGGATCCTACAATGAGCAGTTCTTC; cdr3_aa: CASSVAPGSYNEQFF
clone_size: once; j_call: TRBJ2-3; d_call: TRBD1; v_call: TRBV15; cdr3_nt: TGTGCCACCAGCACGGGACAGGGAACAGATACGCAGTATTTT; cdr3_aa: CATSTGQGTDTQYF
clone_size: once; j_call: TRBJ2-2; d_call: NA; v_call: TRBV27; cdr3_nt: TGTGCCAGCAGCCCGACGGGTAGTGGCACCGGGGAGCTGTTTTTT; cdr3_aa: CASSPTGSGTGELFF
clone_size: many; j_call: TRBJ1-3; d_call: NA; v_call: TRBV18; cdr3_nt: TGTGCCAGCTCACCACGCCAGGGACAAGATAGAAACACCATATATTTT; cdr3_aa: CASSPRQGQDRNTIYF
clone_size: NA; j_call: TRBJ2-7; d_call: TRBD2; v_call: TRBV6-5; cdr3_nt: TGTGCCAGCAGTTACCGGTCTTCGCAGCGGGGGGGGTACGAGCAGTACTTC; cdr3_aa: CASSYRSSQRGGYEQYF
clone_size: few; j_call: TRBJ2-7; d_call: TRBD2; v_call: TRBV6-1; cdr3_nt: TGTGCCAGCAGGAACCTAGAACGGGGGGGCCCTGGCGAGCAGTACTTC; cdr3_aa: CASRNLERGGPGEQYF
clone_size: NA; j_call: TRBJ2-7; d_call: NA; v_call: TRBV11-2; cdr3_nt: TGTGCCAGCAGCCGACAACAGGACAGTTCCTACGAGCAGTACTTC; cdr3_aa: CASSRQQDSSYEQYF
clone_size: NA; j_call: TRBJ1-5; d_call: NA; v_call: TRBV28; cdr3_nt: TGTGCCAGCAGCCCTCCTGCCGTTGGGCATCAGCCCCAGCATTTT; cdr3_aa: CASSPPAVGHQPQHF
clone_size: NA; j_call: TRBJ2-7; d_call: NA; v_call: TRBV27; cdr3_nt: TGTGCCAGCCCATTGTCCCAGACAGGATCCTACGAGCAGTACTTC; cdr3_aa: CASPLSQTGSYEQYF
clone_size: NA; j_call: TRBJ2-7; d_call: NA; v_call: TRBV29-1; cdr3_nt: TGCAGCGTTGTAATGGGGTCCTACGAGCAGTACTTC; cdr3_aa: CSVVMGSYEQYF
clone_size: many; j_call: TRBJ1-1; d_call: NA; v_call: TRBV12-3/TRBV12-4; cdr3_nt: TGTGCCAGCAGTTTTTGGGGGGACACTGAAGCTTTCTTT; cdr3_aa: CASSFWGDTEAFF
clone_size: few; j_call: TRBJ2-1; d_call: TRBD2; v_call: TRBV28; cdr3_nt: TGTGCCAGCCACCGGACTAGCTGGCATGAGCAGTTCTTC; cdr3_aa: CASHRTSWHEQFF
clone_size: NA; j_call: TRBJ2-3; d_call: TRBD2; v_call: TRBV7-9; cdr3_nt: TGTGCCAGCACCCGGACTAGCGGAACCTTCACAGATACGCAGTATTTT; cdr3_aa: CASTRTSGTFTDTQYF